The 21 T cell receptor beta chains given below trace back to one sample, sequenced in a study of immune cell composition in non-small cell lung cancer. Repertoires were generated with immunoSEQ multiplex PCR, while TCRdb's copy carries only in-frame clones and drops some. The sample consists of about 3,100 clones, about 80% of them appearing once. Normal lung sampling was at least 3 cm from the tumour, as distant as possible. The sample was non-adjacent lung tissue. These TCRs come from a human donor with non-small cell lung cancer.

The chain employs TRBV18 and TRBJ2-1; 12 bases align to TRBD2. CDR1 is KGHSH and CDR2 is LQKENI in the germline V gene. The V segment lost 0 bases and the J segment 7 bases; nucleotides outside the gene matches: 1. The CDR3 covers 15 residues. The CDR3 region is CASSPPTSGGNEQFF. The CDR3 nucleotides read TGTGCCAGCTCACCACCGACTAGCGGGGGTAATGAGCAGTTCTTC. The variable domain in full, completed from reference TRBV18 and TRBJ2-1, reads NAGVMQNPRHLVRRRGQEARLRCSPMKGHSHVYWYRQLPEEGLKFMVYLQKENIIDESGMPKERFSAEFPKEGPSILRIQQVVRGDSAAYFCASSPPTSGGNEQFFGPGTRLTVL.

The chain employs TRBV5-1 and TRBJ2-5; D is possibly TRBD1 (6 bases). The CDR3 has 17 amino acids. Looked up from germline, CDR1 is SGHRS and CDR2 is YFSETQ. Deletions cut 0 bases from V and 2 bases from J, with 17 bases between. CDR3 amino acids: CASSLGEKQGFQETQYF. DNA for the CDR3: TGCGCCAGCAGCTTGGGAGAAAAACAGGGCTTTCAAGAGACCCAGTACTTC.

This chain links TRBV5-6 with TRBJ1-1; possibly TRBD1 for D (5 bases). Trimming took 4 bases from V and 3 from J, leaving 13 bases between them. Germline-derived CDR1 and CDR2 are SGHDT and YYEEEE. The CDR3 is made up of 14 amino acids. For the CDR3, the DNA is TGTGCCAGCAGCCCGGGACGGAGGGACACTGAAGCTTTCTTT. Its protein is CASSPGRRDTEAFF.

This sequence joins TRBV5-8 and TRBJ2-3; 7 bases align to TRBD2. Germline V gene sequence: CDR1 SGHTS, CDR2 YDEGEE. The CDR3 length is 16 residues. Trimming cost V 0 bases and J 2 bases; bases outside gene matches: 6. The CDR3 region has the DNA TGTGCCAGCAGCTTGGGAGGGGCGGGGGACACAGATACGCAGTATTTT. Its protein is CASSLGGAGDTDTQYF.

This clone was seen a few times. The rearrangement uses TRBV19 and TRBJ2-1; D is ambiguous. V dropped 6 bases and J dropped 4 bases, with 10 bases sitting between them. This CDR3 has 13 amino acids. Germline CDR1 LNHDA, CDR2 SQIVND (reference sequence). DNA for the CDR3: TGTGCCAGTAGGGCCACTATATACAATGAGCAGTTCTTC. Translation gives CASRATIYNEQFF.

This chain joins TRBV11-2 and TRBJ1-1, with TRBD1 matching 9 bases. The CDR3 has 16 residues. Looked up from germline, CDR1 is SGHAT and CDR2 is FQNNGV. Trimming at V came to 2 bases and at J to 5 bases, leaving 9 bases not matched to a gene. The CDR3: CASSLREGQGRTEAFF. CDR3 bases: TGTGCCAGCAGCTTAAGGGAAGGACAGGGGAGGACTGAAGCTTTCTTT.

The rearrangement uses TRBV29-1 and TRBJ2-3; weak D call: TRBD2 (7 bases). The CDR3 spans 14 residues. Germline assignment: CDR1 SQVTM and CDR2 ANQGSEA. The CDR3 bases are TGCACCACCCGGAAGGGGGGGGGCACAGATACGCAGTATTTT. It yields the protein CTTRKGGGTDTQYF.

V usage is TRBV6-1 and J usage is TRBJ1-3, with D perhaps TRBD1 (5 bases). The CDR3 consists of 14 residues. From germline, CDR1 is MNHNS and CDR2 SASEGT. Trimming removed 7 bases from V and 1 base from J, with 11 bases in between. CDR3 nucleotides: TGTGCCAGCACTACGGGGGATTCTGGAAACACCATATATTTT. Translated: CASTTGDSGNTIYF.

V and J are TRBV5-6 and TRBJ2-1; D call uncertain. Trimming took 0 bases from V and 3 from J, leaving 7 bases between them. Germline V gene sequence: CDR1 SGHDT, CDR2 YYEEEE. The CDR3 is 14 residues long. This CDR3 is CASSLVSYYNEQFF. The DNA for the CDR3 is TGTGCCAGCAGCTTGGTCAGTTACTACAATGAGCAGTTCTTC.

The CDR3: CASSGGLQGSQYGYTF. CDR3 coding DNA: TGTGCCAGCAGTGGCGGCTTACAGGGTAGCCAGTATGGCTACACCTTC. The rearrangement links TRBV6-1 to TRBJ1-2, with D possibly TRBD1 on 6 matching bases. This CDR3 has 16 residues. V lost 4 bases and J lost 5, with 20 bases in between. Looked up from germline, CDR1 is MNHNS and CDR2 is SASEGT.

The CDR3 nucleotides are TGTGCCAGCAGAAAGACAGGGGGTTCAAACTATGGCTACACCTTC. It codes for CASRKTGGSNYGYTF. The chain combines TRBV6-6 with TRBJ1-2, with 9 bases that match TRBD1. J lost 2 bases, V lost 6 bases, and 7 bases had no gene match. Germline V gene data show CDR1 as MNHNY and CDR2 as SVGAGI (reference sequence). The CDR3 runs to 15 residues.

The gene calls are TRBV7-9 and TRBJ2-1, with 13 bases that match TRBD2. The CDR3 runs to 14 residues. Unmatched junction bases numbered 3, after V lost 5 bases and J lost 8 bases. CDR1 and CDR2 (germline): SEHNR, FQNEAQ (reference sequence). CDR3 DNA: TGTGCCAGCAGCCAGGGACTAGCGGGATATGAGCAGTTCTTC. Its protein product is CASSQGLAGYEQFF.

V is TRBV18 and J is TRBJ2-7, with 8 bases lining up with TRBD1. The CDR3 extends over 13 amino acids. The ends lost 5 bases at V and 7 bases at J; junction bases unmatched: 7. CDR1 is KGHSH, CDR2 LQKENI, per germline. The DNA for the CDR3 is TGTGCCAGCTCAACCGTCCAGGGGGCAGAGCAGTACGTC. This gives the protein CASSTVQGAEQYV.

This clone was seen a handful of times. The chain carries TRBV5-1 and TRBJ2-7; D not resolved. V was trimmed by 4 bases and J by 1 base, leaving 15 bases between them. This CDR3 region has 15 residues. Looked up from germline, CDR1 is SGHRS and CDR2 is YFSETQ. The CDR3 DNA reads as TGCGCCAGCAGCCTTTATGGGCCGAGTTCCTACGAGCAGTACTTC. This codes for CASSLYGPSSYEQYF.

The chain combines TRBV7-9 with TRBJ2-4; weak D call: TRBD1 (6 bases). This CDR3 spans 16 amino acids. Deletions cut 5 bases from V and 6 bases from J, with 20 bases between. Looked up from germline, CDR1 is SEHNR and CDR2 is FQNEAQ (reference sequence). The CDR3 reads CASSPSPGQGTNIQYF. In DNA, the CDR3 is TGTGCCAGCAGCCCTTCCCCGGGGCAGGGGACAAACATTCAGTACTTC.

J is TRBJ1-5 and V is TRBV6-6; D may be TRBD1 (6 bases). The V end lost 6 bases, the J end lost 0 bases, and 12 bases lay between the germline ends. Germline V gene lookup returns CDR1 MNHNY and CDR2 SVGAGI (reference sequence). The CDR3 runs to 15 residues. As DNA, the CDR3 is TGTGCCAGCAGAATGGACAGTAATAGCAATCAGCCCCAGCATTTT. Amino acid sequence: CASRMDSNSNQPQHF.

The chain has TRBV6-5 and TRBJ2-1; 7 bases line up with TRBD2. V lost 5 bases and J lost 2; bases outside the gene matches: 6. The germline V gene has CDR1 MNHEY and CDR2 SVGAGI. There are 15 residues in the CDR3. The CDR3 region has the DNA TGTGCCAGCAGTCGTAGAGGGAGGGCCTACAATGAGCAGTTCTTC. Amino acids: CASSRRGRAYNEQFF.

This sequence joins TRBV5-1 and TRBJ1-4; 9 bases agree with TRBD1. V was clipped by 3 bases and J by 2 bases; unmatched bases: 8. Looked up from germline, CDR1 is SGHRS and CDR2 is YFSETQ. CDR3 size: 17 residues. The CDR3 region is CASSWDRVNPTNEKLFF. CDR3 sequence (DNA): TGCGCCAGCAGCTGGGACAGGGTAAATCCTACTAATGAAAAACTGTTTTTT.

This clone came up once. The gene calls are TRBV6-6 and TRBJ1-2, with TRBD1 matching over 10 bases. This CDR3 is 14 amino acids long. The germline gives CDR1 MNHNY, CDR2 SVGAGI (reference sequence). The ends lost 2 bases at V and 7 bases at J; junction bases unmatched: 4. Here the CDR3 reads CASSYDRGPIGYTF. CDR3 coding DNA: TGTGCCAGCAGTTACGACAGGGGGCCGATTGGCTACACCTTC.

A single count supports this clone. The chain combines TRBV6-5 with TRBJ1-1, with 8 nucleotides matching TRBD1. V lost 5 bases to trimming and J lost 0 bases; unmatched junction nucleotides: 2. The CDR3 is 14 residues long. Germline CDR1 MNHEY, CDR2 SVGAGI. CDR3 protein: CASSRQGLNTEAFF. The CDR3 bases are TGTGCCAGCAGTCGACAGGGGTTGAACACTGAAGCTTTCTTT.

V and J are TRBV2 and TRBJ1-1, with 7 bases matching TRBD1. Germline trimming cut 2 bases from V and 5 bases from J; bases unmatched to any gene: 8. CDR1 and CDR2 (germline): SNHLY, FYNNEI. There are 15 residues in the CDR3. CDR3 nucleotides: TGTGCCAGCAGTGAAAACAGGGGCGGGGGGACTGAAGCTTTCTTT. Residues: CASSENRGGGTEAFF.